This entry concerns a single TCR beta chain. Its antigen is currently unknown. This record comes from a study of T-cell reconstitution after alpha-beta-depleted transplantation in children. During its preparation, the TCRbeta library received unique molecular identifiers. TCRdb analysed the PCR reads with MiXCR anew, one entry per CDR3 protein. The sample lists around 800,000 distinct CDR3 sequences; approximately 15% were seen once. Findings of the study overall: Some patients' high day-60 TCRbeta diversity was attributed to recipient cells surviving conditioning. By about two months after transplant, alpha-beta T cells reportedly arose from several hundred graft clones that had expanded.

Germline loops: CDR1 MNHEY, CDR2 SVGEGT. The ends lost 1 base at V and 4 bases at J; junction bases unmatched: 4. CDR3 length: 16 amino acids. The source material was PBMCs, mostly from graft donor cells, sampled 360 days after TCRalphabeta/CD19-depleted stem cell transplant. This TCR derives from a male patient between 5 and 17 years old who had a stem cell transplant for acute lymphoblastic leukemia, so the T cells may come from the graft donor. This chain joins TRBV6-2 or TRBV6-3 and TRBJ2-1, with 10 bases matching TRBD2. The CDR3 nucleotides read TGTGCCAGCAGTTACTTCCTAGCGGGAGCATACAATGAGCAGTTCTTC. Its translation: CASSYFLAGAYNEQFF.